The 4 T cell receptor beta chains listed next were all sequenced from one sample in a study of blood T cell repertoires in COVID-19. Repertoires were generated with immunoSEQ multiplex PCR, while TCRdb's copy carries only in-frame clones and drops some. Among a few hundred thousand clones listed, around 90% were seen once. Specimen: peripheral blood. These receptors were taken from a woman aged 65 to 85 with active or convalescent COVID-19.

Details on this clone: The junction departs from the called germline gene at one end, perhaps through a read error. This chain joins TRBV7-2 and TRBJ2-7; D gene unclear. From germline, CDR1 is SGHTA and CDR2 FQGNSA. The CDR3 extends over 11 amino acids. CDR3 nucleotide sequence: TGTGCCAGCAGCTTATCCTCCGAGCAGTACTTC. This encodes CASSLSSEQYF. Looking up the rest from reference TRBV7-2 and TRBJ2-7 gives the full variable domain: GAGVSQSPSNKVTEKGKDVELRCDPISGHTALYWYRQSLGQGLEFLIYFQGNSAPDKSGLPSDRFSAERTGGSVSTLTIQRTQQEDSAVYLCASSLSSEQYFGPGTRLTVT.

J is TRBJ1-6 and V is TRBV2, with TRBD1 matching 7 bases. The CDR3 has 15 amino acids. Germline lookup yields CDR1 SNHLY and CDR2 FYNNEI. V gave up 6 bases and J gave up 3 bases; unmatched junction bases: 5. For the CDR3, the DNA is TGTGCCAGCAGATTTTCAGGGGGCTATAATTCACCCCTCCACTTT. Its translation: CASRFSGGYNSPLHF.

The chain combines TRBV5-8 with TRBJ1-2; D may be TRBD1 (6 bases). Germline CDR1 reads SGHTS; CDR2 reads YDEGEE. V shed 5 bases and J shed 3 bases, with 14 bases lying between them. This CDR3 spans 14 amino acids. CDR3 in amino acids: CASRSGVRYYGYTF. Here the CDR3 DNA reads TGTGCCAGCAGATCAGGGGTGAGGTACTATGGCTACACCTTC.

The chain employs TRBV18 and TRBJ1-1, with D possibly TRBD1 on 5 matching bases. The CDR3 length is 13 residues. Per the germline V gene, CDR1 is KGHSH and CDR2 is LQKENI. The V and J ends lost 6 bases and 2 bases respectively, with 10 bases between them. In nucleotides, the CDR3 is TGTGCCAGCTCCCACGACAGAAACACTGAAGCTTTCTTT. It encodes CASSHDRNTEAFF.